Described below is a single T cell receptor beta chain sequence and its context. The data belong to a study of graft-versus-host responses after intestinal transplantation. In the study overall: Transplants given to recipients were multivisceral, liver-intestinal, or isolated intestinal. Uniformly, recipients were administered anti-thymocyte globulin induction with subsequent tacrolimus and steroids for approximately 3 years.

Germline loops: CDR1 SGDLS, CDR2 YYNGEE. V gave up 0 bases and J gave up 0 bases; unmatched junction bases: 2. This CDR3 comprises 17 residues. Libraries were prepared by immunoSEQ multiplex PCR; TCRdb keeps only in-frame clonotypes and omits some of them. This table has about 54,000 clones, under 95% appearing once. The chain uses TRBV9 and TRBJ2-3; 12 bases align to TRBD2. The input for sequencing was PBMCs, taken about 93 weeks after intestinal transplant. The sequence was obtained from a human patient who received an intestinal transplant, so some T cells may come from the graft donor. CDR3 loop: CASSVGLAGASTDTQYF. For the CDR3, the DNA is TGTGCCAGCAGCGTAGGACTAGCGGGGGCTAGCACAGATACGCAGTATTTT.